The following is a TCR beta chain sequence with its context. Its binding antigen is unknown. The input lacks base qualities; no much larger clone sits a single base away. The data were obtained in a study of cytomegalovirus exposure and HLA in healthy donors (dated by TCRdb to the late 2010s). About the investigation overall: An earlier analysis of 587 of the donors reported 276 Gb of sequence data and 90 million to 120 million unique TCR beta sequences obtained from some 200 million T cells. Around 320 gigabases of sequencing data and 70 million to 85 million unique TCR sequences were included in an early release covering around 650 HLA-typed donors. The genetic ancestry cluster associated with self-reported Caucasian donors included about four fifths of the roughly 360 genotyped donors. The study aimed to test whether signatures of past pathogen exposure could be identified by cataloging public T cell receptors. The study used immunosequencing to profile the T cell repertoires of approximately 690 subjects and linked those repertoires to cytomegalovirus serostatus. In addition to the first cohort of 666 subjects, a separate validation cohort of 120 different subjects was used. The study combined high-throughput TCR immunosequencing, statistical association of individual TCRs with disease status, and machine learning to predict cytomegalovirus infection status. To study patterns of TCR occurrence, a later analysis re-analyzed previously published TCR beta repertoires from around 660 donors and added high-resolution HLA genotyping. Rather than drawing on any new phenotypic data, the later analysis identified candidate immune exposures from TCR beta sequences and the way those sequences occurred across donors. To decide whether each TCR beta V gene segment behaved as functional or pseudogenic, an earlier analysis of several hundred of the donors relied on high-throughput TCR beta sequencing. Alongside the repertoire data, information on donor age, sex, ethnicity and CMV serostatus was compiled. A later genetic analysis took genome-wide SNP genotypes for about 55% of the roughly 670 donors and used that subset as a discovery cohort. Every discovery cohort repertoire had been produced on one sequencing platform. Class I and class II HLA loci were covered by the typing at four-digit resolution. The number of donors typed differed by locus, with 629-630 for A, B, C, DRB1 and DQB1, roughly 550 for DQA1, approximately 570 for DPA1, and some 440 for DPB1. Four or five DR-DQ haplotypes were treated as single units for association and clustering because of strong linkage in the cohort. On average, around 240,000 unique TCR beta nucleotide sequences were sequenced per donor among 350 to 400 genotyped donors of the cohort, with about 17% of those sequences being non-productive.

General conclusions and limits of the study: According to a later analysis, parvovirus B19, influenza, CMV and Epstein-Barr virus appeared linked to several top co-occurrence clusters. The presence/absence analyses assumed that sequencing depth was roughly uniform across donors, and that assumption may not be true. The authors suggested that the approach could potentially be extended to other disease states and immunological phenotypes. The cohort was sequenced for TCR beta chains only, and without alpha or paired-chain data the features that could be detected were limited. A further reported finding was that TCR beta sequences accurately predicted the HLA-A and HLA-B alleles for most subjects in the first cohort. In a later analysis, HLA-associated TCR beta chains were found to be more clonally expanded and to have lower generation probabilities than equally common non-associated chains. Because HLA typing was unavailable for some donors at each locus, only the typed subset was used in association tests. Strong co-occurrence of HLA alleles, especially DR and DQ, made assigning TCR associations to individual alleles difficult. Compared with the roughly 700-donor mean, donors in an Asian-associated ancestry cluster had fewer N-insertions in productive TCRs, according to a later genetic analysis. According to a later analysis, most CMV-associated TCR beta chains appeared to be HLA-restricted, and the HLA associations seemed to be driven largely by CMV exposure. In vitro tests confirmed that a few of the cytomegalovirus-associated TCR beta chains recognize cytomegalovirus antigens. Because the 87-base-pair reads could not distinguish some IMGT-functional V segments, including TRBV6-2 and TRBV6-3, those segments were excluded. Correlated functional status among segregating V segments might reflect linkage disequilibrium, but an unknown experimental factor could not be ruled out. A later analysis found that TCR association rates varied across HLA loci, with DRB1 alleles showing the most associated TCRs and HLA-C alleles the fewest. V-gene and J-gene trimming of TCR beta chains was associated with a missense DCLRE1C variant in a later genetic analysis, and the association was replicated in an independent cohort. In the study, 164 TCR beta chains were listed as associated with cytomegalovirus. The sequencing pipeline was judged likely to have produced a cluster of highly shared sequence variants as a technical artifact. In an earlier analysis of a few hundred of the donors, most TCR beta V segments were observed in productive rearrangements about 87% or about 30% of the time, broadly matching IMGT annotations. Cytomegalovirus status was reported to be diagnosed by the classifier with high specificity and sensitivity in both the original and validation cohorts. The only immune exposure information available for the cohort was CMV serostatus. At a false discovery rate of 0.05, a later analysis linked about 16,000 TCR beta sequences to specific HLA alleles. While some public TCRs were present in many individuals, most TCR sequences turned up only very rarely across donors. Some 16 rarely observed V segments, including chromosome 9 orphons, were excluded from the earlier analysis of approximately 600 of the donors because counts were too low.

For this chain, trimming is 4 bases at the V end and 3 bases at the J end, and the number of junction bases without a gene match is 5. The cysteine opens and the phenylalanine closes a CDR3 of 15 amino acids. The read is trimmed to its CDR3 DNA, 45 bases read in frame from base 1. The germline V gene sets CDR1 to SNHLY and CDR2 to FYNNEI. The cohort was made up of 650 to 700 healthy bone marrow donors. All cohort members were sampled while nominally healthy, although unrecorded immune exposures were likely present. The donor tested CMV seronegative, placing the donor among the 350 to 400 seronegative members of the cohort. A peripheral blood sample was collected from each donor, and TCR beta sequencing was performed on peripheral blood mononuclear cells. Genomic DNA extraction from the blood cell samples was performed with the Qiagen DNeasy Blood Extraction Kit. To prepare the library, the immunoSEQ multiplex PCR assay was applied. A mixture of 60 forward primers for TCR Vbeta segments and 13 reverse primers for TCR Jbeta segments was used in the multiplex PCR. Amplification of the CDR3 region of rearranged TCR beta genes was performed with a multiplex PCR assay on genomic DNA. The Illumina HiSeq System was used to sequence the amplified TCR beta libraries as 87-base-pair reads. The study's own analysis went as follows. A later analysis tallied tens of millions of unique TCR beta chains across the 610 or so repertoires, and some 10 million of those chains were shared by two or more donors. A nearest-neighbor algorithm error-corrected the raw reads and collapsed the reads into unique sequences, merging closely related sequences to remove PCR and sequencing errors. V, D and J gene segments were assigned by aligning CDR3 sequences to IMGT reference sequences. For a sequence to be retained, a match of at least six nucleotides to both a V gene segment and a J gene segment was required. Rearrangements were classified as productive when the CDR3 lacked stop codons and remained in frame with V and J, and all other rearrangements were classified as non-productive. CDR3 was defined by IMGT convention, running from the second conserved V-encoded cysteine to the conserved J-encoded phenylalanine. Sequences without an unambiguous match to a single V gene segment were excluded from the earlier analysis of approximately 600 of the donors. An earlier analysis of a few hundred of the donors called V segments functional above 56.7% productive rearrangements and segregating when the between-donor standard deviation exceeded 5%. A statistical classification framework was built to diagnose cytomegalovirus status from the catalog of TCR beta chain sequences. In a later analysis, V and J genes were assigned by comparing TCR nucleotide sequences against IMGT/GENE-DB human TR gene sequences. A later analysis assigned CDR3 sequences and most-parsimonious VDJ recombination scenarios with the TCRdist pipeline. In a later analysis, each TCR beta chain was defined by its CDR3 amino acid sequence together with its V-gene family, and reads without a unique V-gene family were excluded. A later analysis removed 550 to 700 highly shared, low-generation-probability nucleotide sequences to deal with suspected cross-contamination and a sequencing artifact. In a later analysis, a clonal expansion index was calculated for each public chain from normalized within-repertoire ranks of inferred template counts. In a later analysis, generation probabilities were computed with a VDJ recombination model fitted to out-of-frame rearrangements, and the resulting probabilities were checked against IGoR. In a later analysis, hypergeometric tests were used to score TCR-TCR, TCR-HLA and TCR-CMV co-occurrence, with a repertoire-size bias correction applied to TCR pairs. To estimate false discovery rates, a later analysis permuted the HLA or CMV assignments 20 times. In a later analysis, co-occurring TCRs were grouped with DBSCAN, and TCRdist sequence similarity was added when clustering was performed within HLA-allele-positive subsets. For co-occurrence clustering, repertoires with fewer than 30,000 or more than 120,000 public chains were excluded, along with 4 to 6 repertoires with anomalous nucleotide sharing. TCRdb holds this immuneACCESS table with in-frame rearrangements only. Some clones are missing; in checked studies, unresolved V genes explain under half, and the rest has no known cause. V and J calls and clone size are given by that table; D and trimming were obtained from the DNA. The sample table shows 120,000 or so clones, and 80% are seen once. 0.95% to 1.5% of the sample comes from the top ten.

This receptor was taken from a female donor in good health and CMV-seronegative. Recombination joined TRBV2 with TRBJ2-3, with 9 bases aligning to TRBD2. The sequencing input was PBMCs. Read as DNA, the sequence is TGTGCCAGCAGTGGCGGGAGGGCGGGGACAGATACGCAGTATTTT. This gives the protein CASSGGRAGTDTQYF.